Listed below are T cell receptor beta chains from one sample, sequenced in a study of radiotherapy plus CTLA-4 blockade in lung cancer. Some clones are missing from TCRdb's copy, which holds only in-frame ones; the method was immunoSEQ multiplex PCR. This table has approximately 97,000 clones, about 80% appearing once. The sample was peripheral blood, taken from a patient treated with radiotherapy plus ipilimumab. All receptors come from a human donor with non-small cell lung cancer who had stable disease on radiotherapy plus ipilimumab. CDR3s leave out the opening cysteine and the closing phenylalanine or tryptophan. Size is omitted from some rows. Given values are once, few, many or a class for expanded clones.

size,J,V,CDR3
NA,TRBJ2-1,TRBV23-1,ASSQSEAGGINEQF
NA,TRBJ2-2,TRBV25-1,ASSEYASGSFTGELF
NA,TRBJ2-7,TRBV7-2,ASSRQGFYEQY
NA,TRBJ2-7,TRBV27,ASSSSYEQY
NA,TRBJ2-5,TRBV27,ASSLTSGGLQYQETQY
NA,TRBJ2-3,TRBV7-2,ASSLVGGGATDTQY
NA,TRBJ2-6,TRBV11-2,ASSATAIISGANVLT
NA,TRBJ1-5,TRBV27,ASSRTPGQGILNQPQH
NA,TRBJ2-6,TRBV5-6,ASSGLPGPGANVLT
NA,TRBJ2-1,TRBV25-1,ASSVGWSYNEQF
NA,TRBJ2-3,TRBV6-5,ASSYSSLSTDTQY
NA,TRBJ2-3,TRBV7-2,ASSFPTSGGDNTQY
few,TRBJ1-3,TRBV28,ASSRTHPGGNTIY
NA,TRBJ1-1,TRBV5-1,ASSSQTGNTEAF